These 18 T cell receptor beta chains share one sample of origin, sequenced in a study of cytomegalovirus exposure and HLA in healthy donors. With 60 Vbeta and 13 Jbeta primers, the PCR was carried out. Sequencing used immunoSEQ multiplex PCR; TCRdb keeps in-frame clones, though not all of them. The sample has 150,000 to 200,000 clones, over 75% seen once. Sequenced material: PBMCs. These receptors were taken from a man between 50 and 59 years old in good health and CMV-seropositive.

This chain connects TRBV30 to TRBJ2-7; 11 positions agree with TRBD2. The ends lost 3 bases at V and 3 bases at J; junction bases unmatched: 7. Germline V gene sequence: CDR1 GTSNPN, CDR2 SVGIG (reference sequence). CDR3 length: 15 residues. CDR3 residues: CAWRRGTSGFYEQYF. The DNA of the CDR3 is TGTGCCTGGAGGAGGGGGACTAGCGGTTTCTACGAGCAGTACTTC.

V and J are TRBV6-6 and TRBJ1-5; possibly TRBD1 for D (5 bases). Germline V gives CDR1 MNHNY, CDR2 SVGAGI (reference sequence). The CDR3 is 12 amino acids. V was trimmed by 8 bases and J by 7 bases, leaving 12 bases between them. For the CDR3, the DNA is TGTGCCAGCGGCCAGGGAAGCCAGCCCCAGCATTTT. As protein: CASGQGSQPQHF.

This clone was recorded only once. The chain links TRBV29-1 to TRBJ2-7; D might be TRBD1 (6 bases). The CDR3 is 15 residues long. CDR1 and CDR2 from the germline V gene are SQVTM and ANQGSEA. V lost 1 base, J lost 0 bases, and 13 bases lay in between. The CDR3 region is CSVEVVPGDSYEQYF. In nucleotides, the CDR3 is TGCAGCGTTGAAGTCGTCCCAGGGGACTCCTACGAGCAGTACTTC.

The chain carries TRBV5-1 and TRBJ2-3; 13 nucleotides match TRBD2. The CDR3 consists of 15 residues. Germline assignment: CDR1 SGHRS and CDR2 YFSETQ. V shed 5 bases, J shed 5 bases, and the junction held 5 bases outside the gene matches. CDR3 protein: CASRTLAGGGDTQYF. CDR3 bases: TGCGCCAGCAGAACACTAGCGGGGGGGGGAGATACGCAGTATTTT.

The J gene is TRBJ2-2, the V gene TRBV6-6; possible D gene TRBD2, 6 bases. Per the germline V gene, CDR1 is MNHNY and CDR2 is SVGAGI (reference sequence). This CDR3 has 14 residues. V lost 5 bases and J lost 3, with 10 bases in between. CDR3 in amino acids: CASSKGLYTGELFF. CDR3 in DNA: TGTGCCAGCAGTAAGGGACTTTACACCGGGGAGCTGTTTTTT.

This sequence joins TRBV19 and TRBJ2-4; 9 nucleotides agree with TRBD1. The CDR3 spans 14 residues. V dropped 10 bases and J dropped 3; count of bases not matched to a gene: 7. Germline assignment: CDR1 LNHDA and CDR2 SQIVND (reference sequence). DNA of the CDR3: TGTGCCACCGGAACGACAGGGGGCAAAAACATTCAGTACTTC. Its translation: CATGTTGGKNIQYF.

J is TRBJ2-5 and V is TRBV11-2; TRBD1 is a possible D gene (6 bases). V lost 2 bases and J 3 bases, leaving 16 bases between the germline ends. CDR3 length: 16 amino acids. Germline loops: CDR1 SGHAT, CDR2 FQNNGV. The CDR3 bases are TGTGCCAGCAGCTTATGGGGGCTCGGACAGAAAGAGACCCAGTACTTC. Translating it yields CASSLWGLGQKETQYF.

V is TRBV5-1 and J is TRBJ2-3, with TRBD2 matching over 10 bases. Trimming at V came to 1 base and at J to 1 base, leaving 3 bases not matched to a gene. Looked up from germline, CDR1 is SGHRS and CDR2 is YFSETQ. The length of the CDR3 is 16 residues. The CDR3 region has the DNA TGCGCCAGCAGCTTGCGGAGCGGGGGGGGCACAGATACGCAGTATTTT. This sequence encodes CASSLRSGGGTDTQYF. The variable domain in full, with the rest retrieved from reference TRBV5-1 and TRBJ2-3, is KAGVTQTPRYLIKTRGQQVTLSCSPISGHRSVSWYQQTPGQGLQFLFEYFSETQRNKGNFPGRFSGRQFSNSRSEMNVSTLELGDSALYLCASSLRSGGGTDTQYFGPGTRLTVL.

This clone was detected only a few times. This chain links TRBV28 with TRBJ1-2, with D unclear. CDR1 and CDR2 (germline): MDHEN, SYDVKM. The length of the CDR3 is 12 residues. Trimming took off 4 bases at V and 8 bases at J, with 11 bases between the two ends. The chain's CDR3 is CASSSPARGYTF. DNA of the CDR3: TGTGCCAGCAGTTCCCCCGCCCGGGGCTACACCTTC.

This clone turned up a few times. This rearrangement joins TRBV6-6 to TRBJ2-2; 8 bases are a match to TRBD1. V lost 4 bases and J lost 4; bases outside the gene matches: 5. Germline V gene sequence: CDR1 MNHNY, CDR2 SVGAGI (reference sequence). CDR3 length equals 15 residues. The CDR3: CASSLTGAGTGELFF. CDR3 coding DNA: TGTGCCAGCAGTTTGACAGGGGCGGGCACCGGGGAGCTGTTTTTT.

The V call is TRBV15, the J call TRBJ2-5; TRBD1 aligns across 7 bases. The CDR3 has 15 residues. The junction had 8 bases not matched to a gene; V was cut back by 2 bases and J by 5 bases. CDR1 LNHNV and CDR2 YYDKDF come from the germline V gene (reference sequence). CDR3 nucleotide sequence: TGTGCCACCAGCAGAAGGGGGACAGAGGTCGAGACCCAGTACTTC. Translating gives CATSRRGTEVETQYF.

CDR3 bases: TGTGCCAGTAGTCCCGATTGGCAGGGAAAGAACTATGGCTACACCTTC. It specifies CASSPDWQGKNYGYTF. The V and J genes are TRBV19 and TRBJ1-2, with a tentative D call TRBD1 (5 bases). V dropped 5 bases and J dropped 2 bases, with 18 bases sitting between them. The CDR3 sequence is 16 residues long. Germline CDR1 is LNHDA and CDR2 is SQIVND (reference sequence).

J is TRBJ2-7 and V is TRBV18; no clear D. The CDR3 loop spans 11 amino acids. V was trimmed by 6 bases and J by 2 bases, leaving 5 bases between them. The germline V gene encodes CDR1 KGHSH and CDR2 LQKENI. CDR3: CASSSAYEQYF. CDR3 nucleotide sequence: TGTGCCAGCTCTTCGGCCTACGAGCAGTACTTC.

The genes are TRBV19 and TRBJ1-1, with a possible D match to TRBD1 (6 bases). This CDR3 spans 14 amino acids. The V and J ends lost 3 bases and 5 bases respectively, with 13 bases between them. Germline V gene sequence: CDR1 LNHDA, CDR2 SQIVND (reference sequence). CDR3 protein: CASSIRGARTEAFF. In DNA form, the CDR3 reads TGTGCCAGTAGTATCCGGGGGGCGCGGACTGAAGCTTTCTTT.

This clone was counted a few times. The V gene is TRBV11-3, the J gene TRBJ2-4, with no clear D. Per germline, CDR1 SGHNT and CDR2 YENEEA. Trimming removed 1 base from V and 9 bases from J, with 7 bases in between. The CDR3 is 12 residues long. The CDR3 loop reads CASSLGPGIQYF. The DNA of the CDR3 is TGTGCCAGCAGCTTAGGGCCGGGCATTCAGTACTTC.

This clone was observed a few times. The gene calls are TRBV7-2 and TRBJ2-1, with D maybe TRBD1 (5 bases). Deletions cut 1 base from V and 3 bases from J, with 7 bases between. Germline CDR1 SGHTA, CDR2 FQGNSA. There are 14 residues in the CDR3. The CDR3 coding sequence is TGTGCCAGCAGCTTAGGGGGCTTCTACAATGAGCAGTTCTTC. Its protein product is CASSLGGFYNEQFF.

The chain uses TRBV6-5 and TRBJ2-7; tentative D call: TRBD2 (5 bases). Trimming stripped 5 bases from V and 2 bases from J, with 10 bases between. Per germline, CDR1 MNHEY and CDR2 SVGAGI. The CDR3 spans 13 residues. Here the CDR3 reads CASSPGYAYEQYF. The CDR3 region has the DNA TGTGCCAGCAGTCCGGGGTACGCCTACGAGCAGTACTTC.

The J gene is TRBJ2-3, the V gene TRBV9, with 11 nucleotides matching TRBD2. Trimming cost V 0 bases and J 4 bases; bases outside gene matches: 7. The length of the CDR3 is 17 residues. Germline V gene sequence: CDR1 SGDLS, CDR2 YYNGEE. The CDR3 coding sequence is TGTGCCAGCAGCGTAGGTGTTAGCGGGAGGGGCCCAGATACGCAGTATTTT. Translating it yields CASSVGVSGRGPDTQYF.